The T cell receptor (beta chain) described here comes from a study of CD8 T cells in Susac syndrome. Reverse transcription of about 0.45 to 1 ug RNA was carried out with random hexamers. The TCR beta CDR3 was amplified by immunoSEQ multiplex PCR across 54 Vbeta, 13 Jbeta. TCRdb redid the calling of the immunoSEQ multiplex PCR reads with MiXCR, one entry per CDR3 protein. The table shows about 180,000 distinct CDR3 sequences, with 85% to 95% occurring only once. The CDR3 loop spans 13 amino acids. CDR1 is SGHTA and CDR2 is FQGNSA in the germline V gene. Trimming took off 5 bases at V and 8 bases at J, with 15 bases between the two ends. Sequencing of TCR beta was carried out in blood CD8+ and CD4+ T cells. Each multiple sclerosis control was a treatment-naive patient with relapsing-remitting disease that was either stable or active. Bulk CD8+ and CD4+ cells came from magnetic negative isolation; CD8+ TEMRA by FACS.

Source material: CD4+ T cells from PBMCs. This TCR derives from a human donor with multiple sclerosis. The V gene is TRBV7-2, the J gene TRBJ1-2, with D possibly being TRBD1 (5 bases). The CDR3 region has the DNA TGTGCCAGCAGCGGGACGGCGGACCGGGGCTACACCTTC. The encoded protein is CASSGTADRGYTF.